This T cell receptor (beta chain) was observed in a study of T cell responses to AZD1222 COVID-19 vaccine. This clone was detected only a few times. Its target is not known. Study-wide results and caveats: The donor cohort was predominantly white British with a female majority, and clonal diversity may have been underestimated.

The V end lost 7 bases, the J end lost 4 bases, and 10 bases lay between the germline ends. The germline V gene has CDR1 MNHEY and CDR2 SVGAGI. The CDR3 is 12 residues long. Assay: immunoSEQ multiplex PCR; the TCRdb copy retains only in-frame clones and omits some. This table has 150,000 to 200,000 clones, more than 75% appearing once. This specimen was peripheral blood, taken 28 days after the second AZD1222 dose. The TCR was taken from an adult who received the AZD1222 COVID-19 vaccine. The genes are TRBV6-5 and TRBJ1-2; unclear D gene. The CDR3 is CASTLTVYGYTF. The CDR3 DNA sequence: TGTGCCAGCACTTTGACGGTCTATGGCTACACCTTC.